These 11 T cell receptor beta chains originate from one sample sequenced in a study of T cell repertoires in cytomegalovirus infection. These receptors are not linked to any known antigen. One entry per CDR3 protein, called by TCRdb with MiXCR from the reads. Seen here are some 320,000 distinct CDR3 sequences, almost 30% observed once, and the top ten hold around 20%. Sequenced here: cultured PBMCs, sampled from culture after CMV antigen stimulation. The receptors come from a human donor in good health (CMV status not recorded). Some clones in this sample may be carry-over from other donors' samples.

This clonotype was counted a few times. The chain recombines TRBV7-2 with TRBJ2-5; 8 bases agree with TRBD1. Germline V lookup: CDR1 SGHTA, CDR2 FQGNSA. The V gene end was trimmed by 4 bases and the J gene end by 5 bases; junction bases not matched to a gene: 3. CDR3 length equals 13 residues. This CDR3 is CASSSTGVETQYF. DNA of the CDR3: TGTGCCAGCAGCTCGACAGGGGTGGAGACCCAGTACTTC.

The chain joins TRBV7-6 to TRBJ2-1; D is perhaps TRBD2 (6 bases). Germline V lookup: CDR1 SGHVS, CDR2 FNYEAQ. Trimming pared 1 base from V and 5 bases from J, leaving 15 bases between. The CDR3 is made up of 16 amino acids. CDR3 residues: CASSLGTGTRDNEQFF. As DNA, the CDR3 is TGTGCCAGCAGCTTAGGGACGGGGACTCGCGACAATGAGCAGTTCTTC.

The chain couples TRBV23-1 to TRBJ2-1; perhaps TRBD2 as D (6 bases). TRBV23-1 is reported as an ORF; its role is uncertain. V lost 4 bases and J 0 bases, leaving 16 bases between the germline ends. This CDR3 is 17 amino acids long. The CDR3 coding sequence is TGCGCCAGCAGTCCCCCTCCTACTAGCCTCTCCTACAATGAGCAGTTCTTC. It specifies CASSPPPTSLSYNEQFF.

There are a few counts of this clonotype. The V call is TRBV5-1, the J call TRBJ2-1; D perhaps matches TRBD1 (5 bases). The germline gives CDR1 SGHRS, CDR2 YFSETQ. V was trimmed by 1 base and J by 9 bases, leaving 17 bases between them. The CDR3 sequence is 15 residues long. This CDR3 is CASSLSSQGGSEQFF. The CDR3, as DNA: TGCGCCAGCAGCTTGAGTAGCCAGGGTGGAAGTGAGCAGTTCTTC.

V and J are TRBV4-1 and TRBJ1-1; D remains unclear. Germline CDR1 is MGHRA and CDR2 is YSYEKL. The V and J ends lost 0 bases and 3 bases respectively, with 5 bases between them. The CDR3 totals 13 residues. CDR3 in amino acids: CASSQDSYTEAFF. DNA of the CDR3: TGCGCCAGCAGCCAAGATTCATACACTGAAGCTTTCTTT.

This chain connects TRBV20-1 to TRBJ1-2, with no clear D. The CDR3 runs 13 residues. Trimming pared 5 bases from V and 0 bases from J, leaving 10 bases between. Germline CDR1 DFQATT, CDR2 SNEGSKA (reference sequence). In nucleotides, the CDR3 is TGCAGTGCTGGACCGGGGTCTAACTATGGCTACACCTTC. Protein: CSAGPGSNYGYTF.

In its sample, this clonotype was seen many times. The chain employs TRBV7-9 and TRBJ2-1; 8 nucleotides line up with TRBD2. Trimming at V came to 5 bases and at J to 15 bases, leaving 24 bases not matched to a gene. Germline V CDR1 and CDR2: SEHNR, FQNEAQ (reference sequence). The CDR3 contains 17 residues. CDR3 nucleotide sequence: TGTGCCAGCAGCCCCTCACTGGAGCGGGAGCCTTTTCGTACAAGGTTCTTC. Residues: CASSPSLEREPFRTRFF.

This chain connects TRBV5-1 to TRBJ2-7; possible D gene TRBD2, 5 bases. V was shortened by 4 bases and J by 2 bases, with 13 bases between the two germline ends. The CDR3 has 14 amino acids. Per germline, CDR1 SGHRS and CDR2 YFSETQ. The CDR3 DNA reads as TGCGCCAGCAGCACTGTGGGAGCCACCTACGAGCAGTACTTC. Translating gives CASSTVGATYEQYF. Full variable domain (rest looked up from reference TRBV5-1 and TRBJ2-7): KAGVTQTPRYLIKTRGQQVTLSCSPISGHRSVSWYQQTPGQGLQFLFEYFSETQRNKGNFPGRFSGRQFSNSRSEMNVSTLELGDSALYLCASSTVGATYEQYFGPGTRLTVT.

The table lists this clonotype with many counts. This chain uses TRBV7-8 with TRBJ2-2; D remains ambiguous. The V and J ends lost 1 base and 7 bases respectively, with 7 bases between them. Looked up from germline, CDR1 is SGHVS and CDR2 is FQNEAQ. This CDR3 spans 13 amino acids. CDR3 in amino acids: CASSLGSVGELFF. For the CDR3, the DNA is TGTGCCAGCAGCTTAGGCTCAGTCGGGGAGCTGTTTTTT. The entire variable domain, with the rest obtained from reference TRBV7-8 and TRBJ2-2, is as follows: GAGVSQSPRYKVAKRGQDVALRCDPISGHVSLFWYQQALGQGPEFLTYFQNEAQLDKSGLPSDRFFAERPEGSVSTLKIQRTQQEDSAVYLCASSLGSVGELFFGEGSRLTVL.

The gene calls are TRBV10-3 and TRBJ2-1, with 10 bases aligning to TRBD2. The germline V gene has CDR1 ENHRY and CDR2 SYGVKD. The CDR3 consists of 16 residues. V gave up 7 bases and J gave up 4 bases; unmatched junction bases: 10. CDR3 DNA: TGTGCCATCAACCCCGGACTAGCGGAAAAGTACAATGAGCAGTTCTTC. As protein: CAINPGLAEKYNEQFF.

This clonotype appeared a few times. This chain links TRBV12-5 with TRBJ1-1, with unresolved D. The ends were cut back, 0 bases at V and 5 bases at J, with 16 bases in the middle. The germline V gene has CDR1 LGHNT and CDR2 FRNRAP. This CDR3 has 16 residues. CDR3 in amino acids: CASGLVPRRLETEAFF. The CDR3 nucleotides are TGTGCTAGTGGTTTGGTACCCCGCAGGTTGGAAACTGAAGCTTTCTTT.